This TCR beta chain was obtained from a study of CD8+CD57+ T cells in acquired aplastic anemia. Background on the study: CD4+ reads averaged around 10 million in healthy donors.

From germline, CDR1 is MNHNS and CDR2 SASEGT. This CDR3 region has 15 residues. Notes on the study in general: Overlap between patients and controls comprised some 31 CD8+ CDR3 sequences. Controls did not differ significantly from patients in CD8+ Simpson's diversity.

To note about this clonotype: Antigen specificity is unknown. The germline gene is not matched at one end of the junction; a read error may be the cause.

Template material for TCR beta VDJ and CDR3 profiling consisted of genomic DNA. TCRdb called the reads again in MiXCR, with one record for every CDR3 protein. The table lists some 42,000 distinct CDR3 sequences, 65% to 70% of them singletons. The chain joins TRBV6-1 to TRBJ2-7; 7 nucleotides match TRBD1. The sample was sorted CD4+, CD8+, or CD8+CD57+ T cells (not recorded which) from PBMCs. The origin of this receptor is a human donor in good health, serving as a control. The CDR3 coding sequence is TGTGCCTGCAGCGTTAACAGGGGAAACTCCTACGAGCAGTACTTC. This codes for CACSVNRGNSYEQYF.